Following are 27 T cell receptor beta chains from one sample sequenced in a study of OX40 agonist ivuxolimab in advanced cancers. Here immunoSEQ multiplex PCR was the method, and the copy in TCRdb shows in-frame clones only, minus some. This table has 35,000 to 55,000 clones, roughly 94% appearing once. Sequencing used CD4+ or CD8+ T cells sorted from blood, obtained in a trial of the OX40 agonist ivuxolimab. The receptors stem from an adult with an advanced solid tumor such as melanoma, head and neck, liver or kidney cancer.

CDR3 in DNA: TGTGCCAGTAGTACCAAACTAGCGGGTACAGATACGCAGTATTTT. It yields the protein CASSTKLAGTDTQYF. The chain uses TRBV19 and TRBJ2-3; 9 positions match TRBD2. This CDR3 is 15 amino acids long. Germline trimming cut 4 bases from V and 3 bases from J; bases unmatched to any gene: 5. Germline lookup yields CDR1 LNHDA and CDR2 SQIVND (reference sequence). The full variable domain, completed using reference TRBV19 and TRBJ2-3, is DGGITQSPKYLFRKEGQNVTLSCEQNLNHDAMYWYRQDPGQGLRLIYYSQIVNDFQKGDIAEGYSVSREKKESFPLTVTSAQKNPTAFYLCASSTKLAGTDTQYFGPGTRLTVL.

This sequence joins TRBV7-3 and TRBJ2-5; 9 positions agree with TRBD1. Germline V lookup: CDR1 SGHTA, CDR2 FQGTGA. The CDR3 covers 15 residues. Trimming took 2 bases from V and 5 from J; bases not matched to a gene: 6. The CDR3 region is CASSLGIQGAETQYF. Written as DNA, the CDR3 is TGTGCCAGCAGCTTAGGGATACAGGGGGCGGAGACCCAGTACTTC.

The gene calls are TRBV9 and TRBJ1-1, with D possibly matching TRBD1 (5 bases). Trimming left V 0 bases short and J 0 bases short, with 12 bases between. The CDR3 totals 16 residues. Germline CDR1 reads SGDLS; CDR2 reads YYNGEE. The CDR3 region has the DNA TGTGCCAGCAGCGTAGGAGGGGTCAGCATGAACACTGAAGCTTTCTTT. Translated: CASSVGGVSMNTEAFF.

A remark on this clone: The sample holds other DNA sequences that translate to the same CDR3. This sequence joins TRBV27 and TRBJ2-1; 14 bases match TRBD2. The CDR3 spans 15 residues. The trim removed 3 bases at V and 10 bases at J, leaving 5 bases unmatched. Germline assignment: CDR1 MNHEY and CDR2 SMNVEV (reference sequence). CDR3 protein: CASSLGTSGRGEQFF. Written as DNA, the CDR3 is TGTGCCAGCAGTTTGGGGACTAGCGGGAGAGGAGAGCAGTTCTTC.

The V call is TRBV27, the J call TRBJ2-1, with 8 bases fitting TRBD2. The length of the CDR3 is 13 residues. The ends lost 6 bases at V and 15 bases at J; junction bases unmatched: 13. Germline lookup yields CDR1 MNHEY and CDR2 SMNVEV (reference sequence). CDR3 residues: CASRPNPGLAGFF. CDR3 DNA: TGTGCCAGCAGACCCAACCCAGGACTAGCCGGGTTCTTC.

J is TRBJ2-1 and V is TRBV27; no firm D call. Germline V CDR1 and CDR2: MNHEY, SMNVEV (reference sequence). The CDR3 consists of 16 residues. V lost 7 bases, J lost 0 bases, and 16 bases lay in between. CDR3 nucleotides: TGTGCCAGCACCCTTCTTACGACCAGCTCCTACAATGAGCAGTTCTTC. Translation: CASTLLTTSSYNEQFF.

The V call is TRBV19, the J call TRBJ1-1; D possibly corresponds to TRBD1 (6 bases). CDR1 LNHDA and CDR2 SQIVND come from the germline V gene (reference sequence). Trimming stripped 7 bases from V and 1 base from J, with 10 bases between. This CDR3 has 13 amino acids. The CDR3 region is CASTPRGNTEAFF. DNA of the CDR3: TGTGCCAGTACCCCCAGGGGGAACACTGAAGCTTTCTTT.

The chain recombines TRBV7-9 with TRBJ2-7, with TRBD2 matching over 8 bases. The V segment lost 5 bases and the J segment 2 bases; nucleotides outside the gene matches: 11. The germline gives CDR1 SEHNR, CDR2 FQNEAQ (reference sequence). The CDR3 sequence is 16 residues long. The CDR3 protein is CASSEGVSGRTYEQYF. DNA for the CDR3: TGTGCCAGCAGCGAAGGAGTAAGCGGGAGAACCTACGAGCAGTACTTC. The full variable domain, rest sourced from reference TRBV7-9 and TRBJ2-7, is DTGVSQNPRHKITKRGQNVTFRCDPISEHNRLYWYRQTLGQGPEFLTYFQNEAQLEKSRLLSDRFSAERPKGSFSTLEIQRTEQGDSAMYLCASSEGVSGRTYEQYFGPGTRLTVT.

The chain uses TRBV6-6 and TRBJ2-1; D is perhaps TRBD1 (5 bases). The CDR3 length is 14 residues. V lost 0 bases and J lost 7, with 10 bases in between. CDR1 MNHNY and CDR2 SVGAGI come from the germline V gene (reference sequence). The DNA of the CDR3 is TGTGCCAGCAGTTACTCGAGTGCAGGGAATGAGCAGTTCTTC. This translates into CASSYSSAGNEQFF.

The chain is built from TRBV12-5 and TRBJ2-2; the D is unclear. Trimming stripped 2 bases from V and 6 bases from J, with 4 bases between. Germline assignment: CDR1 LGHNT and CDR2 FRNRAP. The CDR3 is 12 residues long. CDR3 sequence (DNA): TGTGCTAGTGGTTTGATCCCCGGGGAGCTGTTTTTT. It translates to CASGLIPGELFF.

The CDR3 sequence is CASSQGGTGELFF. Written as DNA, the CDR3 is TGCGCCAGCAGCCAAGGCGGCACCGGGGAGCTGTTTTTT. This chain joins TRBV4-3 and TRBJ2-2; D remains unclear. V was clipped by 1 base and J by 4 bases, with 4 bases between them. This CDR3 is 13 amino acids long. The germline gives CDR1 LGHNA, CDR2 YSLEER.

The chain is built from TRBV27 and TRBJ2-7; possibly TRBD1 for D (5 bases). Germline V gene data show CDR1 as MNHEY and CDR2 as SMNVEV (reference sequence). The CDR3 has 14 residues. Trimming cost V 2 bases and J 4 bases, with 12 bases left between them. CDR3 in amino acids: CASSLIGARYEQYF. CDR3 DNA: TGTGCCAGCAGTTTAATAGGGGCGCGATACGAGCAGTACTTC.

Only a few counts were recorded for this clone. The V and J genes are TRBV29-1 and TRBJ2-5; D remains ambiguous. Germline assignment: CDR1 SQVTM and CDR2 ANQGSEA. Trimming cost V 7 bases and J 0 bases, with 15 bases left between them. The CDR3 has 14 residues. CDR3 DNA: TGCAGCGGTCGTTCACAGTTGTACCAAGAGACCCAGTACTTC. It specifies CSGRSQLYQETQYF.

The rearrangement uses TRBV10-3 and TRBJ1-2, with D uncertain. The CDR3 spans 16 residues. V lost 0 bases and J lost 5, with 16 bases in between. CDR1 and CDR2 from the germline V gene are ENHRY and SYGVKD. Here the CDR3 DNA reads TGTGCCATCAGTGAGTCTGGCACCCCAGTAGGGTATGGCTACACCTTC. This sequence encodes CAISESGTPVGYGYTF.

The J gene is TRBJ2-1, the V gene TRBV6-5; 10 nucleotides agree with TRBD2. The CDR3 spans 15 residues. Unmatched junction bases numbered 0, after V lost 4 bases and J lost 0 bases. CDR1 MNHEY and CDR2 SVGAGI come from the germline V gene. CDR3 protein: CASSSSGSSYNEQFF. The DNA for the CDR3 is TGTGCCAGCAGTTCTAGCGGGAGCTCCTACAATGAGCAGTTCTTC.

The V gene is TRBV7-8, the J gene TRBJ1-4, with D possibly being TRBD1 (5 bases). Germline values: CDR1 SGHVS, CDR2 FQNEAQ. V was trimmed by 0 bases and J by 0 bases, leaving 8 bases between them. This CDR3 comprises 16 residues. This CDR3 reads CASSLAPRATNEKLFF. The CDR3 coding sequence is TGTGCCAGCAGCTTAGCCCCCAGGGCAACTAATGAAAAACTGTTTTTT.

This chain joins TRBV30 and TRBJ2-5, with a tentative D call TRBD2 (6 bases). Between the trimmed V and J ends, which lost 7 bases and 5 bases, there was a span of 14 bases. Germline CDR1 and CDR2: GTSNPN and SVGIG (reference sequence). The length of the CDR3 is 12 residues. The CDR3 DNA reads as TGTGCCTACAGACTAGGTGGCGAGACCCAGTACTTC. This codes for CAYRLGGETQYF.

The chain combines TRBV7-6 with TRBJ2-3, with 11 bases fitting TRBD2. CDR3 length: 19 amino acids. CDR1 is SGHVS and CDR2 is FNYEAQ in the germline V gene. V was clipped by 3 bases and J by 0 bases; unmatched bases: 11. The CDR3 is CASSFPTSGSDASTDTQYF. The CDR3 bases are TGTGCCAGCAGCTTCCCCACTAGCGGGAGTGACGCTAGCACAGATACGCAGTATTTT. Supplemented by reference TRBV7-6 and TRBJ2-3, the full variable domain reads GAGVSQSPRYKVTKRGQDVALRCDPISGHVSLYWYRQALGQGPEFLTYFNYEAQQDKSGLPNDRFSAERPEGSISTLTIQRTEQRDSAMYRCASSFPTSGSDASTDTQYFGPGTRLTVL.

The rearrangement links TRBV27 to TRBJ1-5; possibly TRBD1 for D (6 bases). V dropped 6 bases and J dropped 1 base, with 10 bases sitting between them. CDR1 and CDR2 from the germline V gene are MNHEY and SMNVEV (reference sequence). CDR3 length: 14 residues. Here the CDR3 reads CASSYTGSNQPQHF. CDR3 sequence (DNA): TGTGCCAGCAGCTATACAGGGAGCAATCAGCCCCAGCATTTT.

This chain connects TRBV7-9 to TRBJ2-5, with D possibly being TRBD1 or TRBD2 (5 bases each). The CDR3 totals 13 residues. The germline V and J ends were trimmed by 5 bases and 1 base, with 8 bases remaining between them. CDR1 and CDR2 from the germline V gene are SEHNR and FQNEAQ (reference sequence). Here the CDR3 DNA reads TGTGCCAGCAGCGGGGGAATCCAAGAGACCCAGTACTTC. Encoded protein: CASSGGIQETQYF.

This chain connects TRBV7-2 to TRBJ2-7; D not certain. The germline V gene encodes CDR1 SGHTA and CDR2 FQGNSA. Trimming cost V 2 bases and J 0 bases, with 11 bases left between them. The CDR3 covers 15 residues. The CDR3 loop is CASSLLFPGSYEQYF. Here the CDR3 DNA reads TGTGCCAGCAGCTTACTTTTTCCGGGCTCCTACGAGCAGTACTTC. The variable domain in full, with the rest retrieved from reference TRBV7-2 and TRBJ2-7, is GAGVSQSPSNKVTEKGKDVELRCDPISGHTALYWYRQSLGQGLEFLIYFQGNSAPDKSGLPSDRFSAERTGGSVSTLTIQRTQQEDSAVYLCASSLLFPGSYEQYFGPGTRLTVT.

The DNA for the CDR3 is TGTGCCAGCAGTTTCGGTCCCGGGGAGCTGTTTTTT. This encodes CASSFGPGELFF. V usage is TRBV27 and J usage is TRBJ2-2; D is unresolved. The CDR3 is 12 residues long. With 3 bases removed from V and 6 bases from J, the gap between germline ends came to 5 bases. Germline lookup yields CDR1 MNHEY and CDR2 SMNVEV (reference sequence).

This clone was counted only a few times. V and J are TRBV9 and TRBJ1-3; D call uncertain. The V gene lost 0 bases and the J gene lost 0 bases, with 4 bases spanning the gap. The CDR3 runs 14 residues. The germline V gene has CDR1 SGDLS and CDR2 YYNGEE. The CDR3 DNA reads TGTGCCAGCAGCGTAGACGACTCTGGAAACACCATATATTTT. Translating gives CASSVDDSGNTIYF.

V gene TRBV13 combines with J gene TRBJ1-1; tentative D call: TRBD1 (6 bases). The ends were cut back, 6 bases at V and 10 bases at J, with 15 bases in the middle. CDR1 is PRHDT, CDR2 FYEKMQ, per germline (reference sequence). CDR3 length equals 12 residues. The chain's CDR3 is CASSYRGHGAFF. The CDR3 coding sequence is TGTGCCAGCAGTTATCGGGGGCATGGAGCTTTCTTT.

The chain recombines TRBV19 with TRBJ1-5; D perhaps matches TRBD1 (6 bases). V lost 3 bases to trimming and J lost 4 bases, with 13 bases between them. The CDR3 is made up of 15 amino acids. Germline loops: CDR1 LNHDA, CDR2 SQIVND (reference sequence). CDR3 in amino acids: CASSMPGQQNQPQHF. DNA for the CDR3: TGTGCCAGTAGTATGCCCGGACAGCAGAATCAGCCCCAGCATTTT. Complete variable domain (other parts from reference TRBV19 and TRBJ1-5): DGGITQSPKYLFRKEGQNVTLSCEQNLNHDAMYWYRQDPGQGLRLIYYSQIVNDFQKGDIAEGYSVSREKKESFPLTVTSAQKNPTAFYLCASSMPGQQNQPQHFGDGTRLSIL.

The rearrangement links TRBV7-9 to TRBJ1-2; tentatively, D is TRBD1 (5 bases). Deletions cut 5 bases from V and 5 bases from J, with 18 bases between. The germline V gene encodes CDR1 SEHNR and CDR2 FQNEAQ (reference sequence). The CDR3 has 15 amino acids. CDR3 residues: CASSPPGAFIYGYTF. In DNA, the CDR3 is TGTGCCAGCAGCCCCCCTGGGGCATTTATATATGGCTACACCTTC.

The V gene is TRBV21-1, the J gene TRBJ1-5. TRBV21-1 is an annotated pseudogene. This CDR3 has 17 amino acids. In DNA, the CDR3 is TGTGCCAGCAGCAAAGTAAAACCGCATTGGGGCAATCAGCCCCAGCATTTT. It translates to CASSKVKPHWGNQPQHF.